The source of this TCR beta chain is a study of technical replicates of blood from a few donors. The CDR3 sequence is 15 residues long. The junction had 4 bases not matched to a gene; V was cut back by 5 bases and J by 3 bases. The V gene's germline CDR1 is LNHDA and CDR2 SQIVND (reference sequence). The table came from immunoSEQ multiplex PCR; TCRdb's copy has only in-frame clones and leaves some out. The data contain about 97,000 clones, less than 95% of them singletons. Specimen: T cells isolated from PBMCs. The rearrangement uses TRBV19 and TRBJ2-3; TRBD2 matches at 11 bases. This TCR came from a human donor in good health. CDR3 region: CASSGLAGGTDTQYF. The CDR3 DNA is TGTGCCAGTAGTGGTCTAGCGGGAGGAACAGATACGCAGTATTTT.